This T cell receptor beta chain stems from a study of T cell responses to AZD1222 COVID-19 vaccine. Only one count was recorded for this clone. Only in-frame clones appear in the TCRdb table, and some are missing; sequencing was by immunoSEQ multiplex PCR. This table holds more than 150,000 clones, 85% to 90% found once. V dropped 3 bases and J dropped 1 base, with 12 bases sitting between them. The CDR3 is made up of 15 amino acids. The germline V gene has CDR1 KGHSH and CDR2 LQKENI. The receptor was isolated from an adult in good health. The rearrangement links TRBV18 to TRBJ1-1; D remains ambiguous. The source was peripheral blood, collected on day 0 of AZD1222 vaccination. The CDR3 nucleotides are TGTGCCAGCTCACCCCCCATGGATAGGAACACTGAAGCTTTCTTT. Translating it yields CASSPPMDRNTEAFF.